This T cell receptor beta chain stems from a study of T cells after yellow fever vaccination. Broader study findings: Abundant clonotypes from the bulk population could have been carried over as contaminants into FACS-sorted repertoires. A small proportion of clonotypes was detected in both the CD4 and CD8 compartments. Subsequent to the booster, the majority of primary-vaccination clones reappeared (roughly 97% CD4, about 90% CD8).

A note on this clonotype: Its antigen is not identified.

The 5'RACE template-switching step produced TCR cDNA and added a universal primer site and UMIs. TCRdb reanalysed the 5' RACE reads using MiXCR and keeps one entry per CDR3 protein. The sample lists some 500,000 distinct CDR3 sequences, less than 15% seen once, with over 12% in the top ten. The sequence derives from a young man who received the YFV17D yellow fever vaccine. The sample in question was PBMCs, obtained on the day of the yellow fever booster vaccination.

The CDR3 here is CASSSVVLASTGELFF. The DNA for the CDR3 is TGTGCCAGCAGTTCAGTTGTGCTAGCGTCCACCGGGGAGCTGTTTTTT. The chain links TRBV28 to TRBJ2-2, with a weak D call TRBD2 (6 bases). The germline V and J ends were trimmed by 4 bases and 4 bases, with 16 bases remaining between them. The germline CDR1 and CDR2 sequences are MDHEN and SYDVKM. The CDR3 is 16 amino acids. The full variable domain, with the rest looked up from reference TRBV28 and TRBJ2-2, is DVKVTQSSRYLVKRTGEKVFLECVQDMDHENMFWYRQDPGLGLRLIYFSYDVKMKEKGDIPEGYSVSREKKERFSLILESASTNQTSMYLCASSSVVLASTGELFFGEGSRLTVL.